Listed below are T cell receptor beta chains from one sample, sequenced in a study of blood T cells in healthy people across ages. One entry per CDR3 protein results from TCRdb running MiXCR on the 5' RACE reads. Among approximately 730,000 distinct CDR3 sequences, roughly 43% were seen once, and the ten largest hold about 20%. The source material was blood. These receptors were obtained from a woman aged 60-70 years in good health. CDR3s include the opening cysteine and the closing phenylalanine or tryptophan. The D gene is left open where the match is weak. Expanded clones are given a class, and other clones once, few, many or no size at all.

CDR3: CSARGGVNEKLFF
DNA: TGCAGTGCTAGAGGGGGGGTTAATGAAAAACTGTTTTTT
J: TRBJ1-4
D: NA
V: TRBV20-1
size: many

CDR3: CASSTPGLANNEQFF
DNA: TGTGCCAGCAGTACTCCGGGACTAGCAAACAATGAGCAGTTCTTC
J: TRBJ2-1
D: TRBD2
V: TRBV6-6
size: NA

CDR3: CASSSTGTSPYNEQFF
DNA: TGTGCCAGCAGCAGCACCGGGACTAGTCCATACAATGAGCAGTTCTTC
J: TRBJ2-1
D: TRBD2
V: TRBV7-3
size: NA

CDR3: CASRYRYGQYF
DNA: TGTGCCAGCAGGTACCGGTACGGGCAGTACTTC
J: TRBJ2-5
D: NA
V: TRBV12-3/TRBV12-4
size: NA

CDR3: CTSSYSGGAGFF
DNA: TGTACCAGCAGTTACTCGGGGGGAGCTGGGTTCTTC
J: TRBJ2-1
D: TRBD2
V: TRBV6-2/TRBV6-3
size: NA

CDR3: CASGYGAAMPDTQYF
DNA: TGTGCCAGCGGTTATGGAGCGGCGATGCCTGATACGCAGTATTTT
J: TRBJ2-3
D: NA
V: TRBV27
size: once

CDR3: CASSWGFGGEVQETQYF
DNA: TGTGCCAGCAGTTGGGGCTTCGGTGGGGAAGTCCAAGAGACCCAGTACTTC
J: TRBJ2-5
D: NA
V: TRBV6-5
size: NA

CDR3: CSAVTGGGSTYEQYF
DNA: TGCAGTGCGGTGACGGGAGGGGGGTCTACTTACGAGCAGTACTTC
J: TRBJ2-7
D: TRBD2
V: TRBV20-1
size: NA

CDR3: CASIQGNEQFF
DNA: TGTGCCAGCATACAGGGCAATGAGCAGTTCTTC
J: TRBJ2-1
D: NA
V: TRBV18
size: NA

CDR3: CASSAEGKQFF
DNA: TGTGCCAGCAGTGCTGAGGGGAAGCAGTTCTTC
J: TRBJ2-1
D: NA
V: TRBV6-4
size: NA

CDR3: CASSSPTGSTETQYF
DNA: TGTGCCAGCAGCTCCCCAACAGGGTCTACGGAGACCCAGTACTTC
J: TRBJ2-5
D: NA
V: TRBV21-1
size: NA

CDR3: CSAGAGRNEQFF
DNA: TGCAGTGCTGGGGCAGGGCGCAATGAGCAGTTCTTC
J: TRBJ2-1
D: NA
V: TRBV20-1
size: NA

CDR3: CASSSPGQGNEQYF
DNA: TGTGCCAGCAGCTCGCCGGGACAGGGGAACGAGCAGTACTTC
J: TRBJ2-7
D: TRBD1
V: TRBV7-2
size: many

CDR3: CASSLAAGGGGTEAFF
DNA: TGTGCCAGCAGCTTGGCCGCAGGGGGCGGGGGAACTGAAGCTTTCTTT
J: TRBJ1-1
D: TRBD1
V: TRBV5-6
size: NA

CDR3: CSARGQGLTEQYF
DNA: TGCAGTGCTAGGGGACAGGGTCTTACCGAGCAGTACTTC
J: TRBJ2-7
D: TRBD1
V: TRBV20-1
size: NA

CDR3: CASTKTATYEQYF
DNA: TGTGCCAGCACCAAGACAGCGACCTACGAGCAGTACTTC
J: TRBJ2-7
D: NA
V: TRBV12-3/TRBV12-4
size: few

CDR3: CSVGTSGGAQQFF
DNA: TGCAGCGTTGGGACTAGCGGGGGGGCGCAGCAGTTCTTC
J: TRBJ2-1
D: TRBD2
V: TRBV29-1
size: NA

CDR3: CASSPGGGESPLHF
DNA: TGTGCCAGCAGCCCAGGGGGGGGCGAGTCACCCCTCCACTTT
J: TRBJ1-6
D: TRBD1
V: TRBV7-3
size: NA

CDR3: CASRGLGIGNEQFF
DNA: TGTGCCAGCAGGGGACTGGGGATCGGGAATGAGCAGTTCTTC
J: TRBJ2-1
D: NA
V: TRBV3-1
size: NA

CDR3: CASSITRKNTEAFF
DNA: TGCGCCAGCAGCATTACCAGAAAGAACACTGAAGCTTTCTTT
J: TRBJ1-1
D: NA
V: TRBV5-1
size: NA

CDR3: CASSLIGTGDYEQYF
DNA: TGTGCCAGCAGCTTGATCGGGACAGGGGACTACGAGCAGTACTTC
J: TRBJ2-7
D: TRBD1
V: TRBV7-9
size: NA

CDR3: CASSRLAGGMDEQFF
DNA: TGTGCCAGCAGCCGACTAGCGGGGGGCATGGATGAGCAGTTCTTC
J: TRBJ2-1
D: TRBD2
V: TRBV11-2
size: few

CDR3: CASSLFARDYNEQFF
DNA: TGTGCCAGCAGCTTATTCGCTCGGGACTACAATGAGCAGTTCTTC
J: TRBJ2-1
D: NA
V: TRBV7-9
size: NA

CDR3: CSVDSSGRSTSYNEQFF
DNA: TGCAGCGTTGATTCTAGCGGGAGAAGTACGTCCTACAATGAGCAGTTCTTC
J: TRBJ2-1
D: TRBD2
V: TRBV29-1
size: few

CDR3: CASSHTGTGSHEQFF
DNA: TGTGCCAGCAGCCATACCGGGACAGGGTCCCATGAGCAGTTCTTC
J: TRBJ2-1
D: TRBD1
V: TRBV3-1
size: few

CDR3: CNASLAGVYEQYF
DNA: TGCAATGCTTCTCTAGCGGGAGTTTACGAGCAGTACTTC
J: TRBJ2-7
D: TRBD2
V: TRBV20-1
size: NA

CDR3: CASSVDRNTEAFF
DNA: TGTGCCAGCAGTGTGGACAGGAACACTGAAGCTTTCTTT
J: TRBJ1-1
D: NA
V: TRBV12-3/TRBV12-4
size: many

CDR3: CASSLVAGGEQFF
DNA: TGTGCCAGCAGCTTAGTAGCGGGTGGCGAGCAGTTCTTC
J: TRBJ2-1
D: TRBD2
V: TRBV7-2
size: NA

CDR3: CASSFGVAGETQYF
DNA: TGTGCCAGCAGCTTCGGGGTAGCAGGGGAGACCCAGTACTTC
J: TRBJ2-5
D: NA
V: TRBV7-2
size: many

CDR3: CASSFWDMGTEAFF
DNA: TGTGCCAGCAGTTTCTGGGACATGGGAACTGAAGCTTTCTTT
J: TRBJ1-1
D: NA
V: TRBV12-3/TRBV12-4
size: NA

CDR3: CASSLDGRAINEQFF
DNA: TGTGCCAGCAGTTTGGACGGGAGGGCAATCAATGAGCAGTTCTTC
J: TRBJ2-1
D: TRBD2
V: TRBV12-3/TRBV12-4
size: many

CDR3: CSVVGQGNQPQHF
DNA: TGCAGCGTTGTGGGACAGGGCAATCAGCCCCAGCATTTT
J: TRBJ1-5
D: TRBD1
V: TRBV29-1
size: few